This TCR beta chain stems from a study of blood T cell repertoires in COVID-19. In the study overall: Samples taken during acute and convalescent COVID-19 were collected in the United States, Italy and Spain. Sample material is recorded as cDNA or gDNA derived from T cells, B-cell-depleted T cells, or PBMCs.

Germline CDR1 is SGHTS and CDR2 is YDEGEE. The CDR3 spans 12 residues. V lost 1 base, J lost 10 bases, and 11 bases lay in between. Seattle's cohort entered during active infection and was followed longitudinally. Only in-frame clones appear in the TCRdb table, and some are missing; sequencing was by immunoSEQ multiplex PCR. The data hold 80,000 to 100,000 clones, with around 72% observed a single time. The sample comprised peripheral blood. The V gene is TRBV5-8, the J gene TRBJ1-1; D possibly corresponds to TRBD1 (5 bases). The receptor comes from a man between 65 and 85 years old with COVID-19, enrolled during active disease. The chain's CDR3 is CASSLLQAGAFF. The CDR3 coding sequence is TGTGCCAGCAGCTTGCTACAGGCAGGAGCTTTCTTT.